Listed here are 13 T cell receptor beta chains from one sample, sequenced in a study of CD8+ T cells in alopecia areata (dated by TCRdb to the late 2010s). In light of the paper, this sample's treatment or condition label describes: oral pan-JAK inhibitor, 5-10 mg twice daily. The protocol used for the library was the immunoSEQ multiplex PCR assay. RNA was extracted from all samples and reverse transcribed into cDNA as template for TCR sequencing. Drawn from immuneACCESS, this table holds only the in-frame rearrangements with V and J called that TCRdb kept. Clones are partly lost; checked studies trace under half to an unresolved V gene and leave the rest unexplained. For this sample there are 250,000 to 350,000 clones; roughly 60% appear just once. The ten largest clones capture about 0.89% of the sample. Here the sequenced sample was CD4+ T cells sorted from blood, taken around week 54, from a patient treated with tofacitinib. The receptors derive from a human donor with alopecia areata.

J is TRBJ1-1 and V is TRBV13; D is unclear. This CDR3 comprises 12 residues. Trimming took 6 bases from V and 1 from J, leaving 6 bases between them. CDR1 and CDR2 from the germline V gene are PRHDT and FYEKMQ (reference sequence). CDR3 sequence reads: CASRRKNTEAFF. In nucleotides, the CDR3 is TGTGCCAGCAGACGCAAGAACACTGAAGCTTTCTTT. The complete variable domain, with remaining parts taken from reference TRBV13 and TRBJ1-1, reads AAGVIQSPRHLIKEKRETATLKCYPIPRHDTVYWYQQGPGQDPQFLISFYEKMQSDKGSIPDRFSAQQFSDYHSELNMSSLELGDSALYFCASRRKNTEAFFGQGTRLTVV.

This clone was seen a few times. This chain joins TRBV5-6 and TRBJ1-5; 8 bases are shared with TRBD1. The germline V gene has CDR1 SGHDT and CDR2 YYEEEE. V was pared by 0 bases and J by 2 bases, with 7 bases of the junction left unmatched. The CDR3 has 17 amino acids. CDR3 bases: TGTGCCAGCAGCTTGGGGACAGGGATGGCGGGCAATCAGCCCCAGCATTTT. It codes for CASSLGTGMAGNQPQHF.

The chain carries TRBV9 and TRBJ2-5; no reliable D call. This CDR3 has 13 residues. The germline V gene encodes CDR1 SGDLS and CDR2 YYNGEE. Between the trimmed V and J ends, which lost 2 bases and 5 bases, there was a span of 10 bases. The CDR3 DNA follows: TGTGCCAGCAGCGTGACCCACGGGGAGACCCAGTACTTC. Translating gives CASSVTHGETQYF.

J is TRBJ1-2 and V is TRBV4-3, with 8 bases that match TRBD1. Trimming at V came to 8 bases and at J to 4 bases, leaving 9 bases not matched to a gene. Looked up from germline, CDR1 is LGHNA and CDR2 is YSLEER. The CDR3 is made up of 14 amino acids. The CDR3 here is CASGRGQGAYGYTF. Here the CDR3 DNA reads TGCGCCAGCGGAAGAGGACAGGGAGCCTATGGCTACACCTTC.

This chain uses TRBV7-9 with TRBJ2-3; tentative D call: TRBD1 (5 bases). The CDR3 covers 14 residues. CDR1 is SEHNR, CDR2 FQNEAQ, per germline (reference sequence). V lost 5 bases and J lost 7, with 16 bases in between. The CDR3 bases are TGTGCCAGCAGCATCTACTCAGGGCAATATACGCAGTATTTT. This translates into CASSIYSGQYTQYF.

The V call is TRBV9, the J call TRBJ2-5; 9 nucleotides line up with TRBD1. The CDR3 has 19 residues. V lost 0 bases and J lost 3; bases outside the gene matches: 15. CDR1 SGDLS and CDR2 YYNGEE come from the germline V gene. Written as DNA, the CDR3 is TGTGCCAGCAGCGTAGGGCTGGTATCCTGGACAGGGGCTAAAGAGACCCAGTACTTC. This encodes CASSVGLVSWTGAKETQYF.

This chain connects TRBV30 to TRBJ1-3; TRBD1 might be the D (5 bases). Between the trimmed V and J ends, which lost 0 bases and 1 base, there was a span of 13 bases. The CDR3 is made up of 16 amino acids. The germline gives CDR1 GTSNPN, CDR2 SVGIG (reference sequence). CDR3 coding DNA: TGTGCCTGGAGTGTACTCCAAGGGGTTTCTGGAAACACCATATATTTT. This codes for CAWSVLQGVSGNTIYF.

The chain recombines TRBV10-3 with TRBJ2-7; D unclear. This CDR3 region has 15 residues. V lost 6 bases to trimming and J lost 2 bases, with 17 bases between them. From germline, CDR1 is ENHRY and CDR2 SYGVKD. CDR3 residues: CAISDPLGPTYEQYF. The CDR3 region has the DNA TGTGCCATCAGCGACCCTTTGGGTCCGACCTACGAGCAGTACTTC.

This chain connects TRBV7-2 to TRBJ2-5; 7 bases match TRBD2. The CDR3 has 15 amino acids. V lost 5 bases to trimming and J lost 1 base; unmatched junction nucleotides: 7. Germline loops: CDR1 SGHTA, CDR2 FQGNSA. The DNA of the CDR3 is TGTGCCAGCAGCGGAAGCTGGGGGGGCCAAGAGACCCAGTACTTC. Translated: CASSGSWGGQETQYF.

This chain links TRBV4-1 with TRBJ1-3, with D unresolved. Germline values: CDR1 MGHRA, CDR2 YSYEKL. Trimming cost V 1 base and J 1 base, with 8 bases left between them. The CDR3 consists of 15 residues. The CDR3 DNA reads as TGCGCCAGCAGCCAAGGAGATTTTTCTGGAAACACCATATATTTT. Amino acids: CASSQGDFSGNTIYF.

The chain is built from TRBV29-1 and TRBJ2-3, with D perhaps assigned TRBD1 or TRBD2 (5 bases each). CDR3 size: 15 residues. Germline CDR1 is SQVTM and CDR2 is ANQGSEA. V lost 3 bases, J lost 5 bases, and 18 bases lay in between. The CDR3 sequence: CSVEGFEGTQDTQYF. The CDR3 DNA sequence: TGCAGCGTTGAGGGATTCGAAGGGACCCAAGATACGCAGTATTTT.

As concerns this clone: At the DNA level, this CDR3 is encoded by other sequences in the same sample as well. The V and J genes are TRBV30 and TRBJ2-5; 8 bases are a match to TRBD2. CDR1 is GTSNPN, CDR2 SVGIG, per germline (reference sequence). V shed 3 bases, J shed 2 bases, and the junction held 2 bases outside the gene matches. The CDR3 is 13 amino acids. As DNA, the CDR3 is TGTGCCTGGAGCCCGGGAGGGCAAGAGACCCAGTACTTC. Amino acids: CAWSPGGQETQYF.

The V gene is TRBV6-5, the J gene TRBJ2-5; 8 positions match TRBD1. CDR1 and CDR2 from the germline V gene are MNHEY and SVGAGI. This CDR3 region has 14 residues. The V and J ends lost 5 bases and 9 bases, in that order; junction bases with no gene match: 11. CDR3 DNA sequence: TGTGCCAGCAGTAGGGGACAGGTGGGCTCGCCCCAGTACTTC. It encodes CASSRGQVGSPQYF.